This TCR beta chain is drawn from a study of blood T cell repertoires in COVID-19. Study in general: Spain, Italy and the United States supplied samples that represented acute and convalescent COVID-19. T cells, B-cell-depleted T cells, or PBMCs provided the cDNA or gDNA that served as material.

In germline, CDR1 is LNHDA, CDR2 SQIVND (reference sequence). CDR3 length: 17 residues. After removal of 4 bases from V and 6 bases from J, the junction contained 13 bases not matched to a gene. As handled by the study authors: Researchers report that nucleated cell counts were estimated from reference gene primer amplification. Generated by immunoSEQ multiplex PCR, the TCRdb table keeps only in-frame clones and is missing some. V and J calls and clone size are as listed in that table; D and trimming were resolved from the DNA. Of about 370,000 clones listed, almost 90% were seen once; the top ten hold 6.5% to 8%.

The clonotype originates from a young man with active or convalescent COVID-19. The sequenced sample was peripheral blood. The chain is built from TRBV19 and TRBJ1-5; 9 nucleotides line up with TRBD1. This CDR3 is CASSNTGTGSWSQPQHF. CDR3 bases: TGTGCCAGTAGTAACACCGGGACAGGGTCGTGGAGTCAGCCCCAGCATTTT. The full variable domain, completed using reference TRBV19 and TRBJ1-5, is DGGITQSPKYLFRKEGQNVTLSCEQNLNHDAMYWYRQDPGQGLRLIYYSQIVNDFQKGDIAEGYSVSREKKESFPLTVTSAQKNPTAFYLCASSNTGTGSWSQPQHFGDGTRLSIL.